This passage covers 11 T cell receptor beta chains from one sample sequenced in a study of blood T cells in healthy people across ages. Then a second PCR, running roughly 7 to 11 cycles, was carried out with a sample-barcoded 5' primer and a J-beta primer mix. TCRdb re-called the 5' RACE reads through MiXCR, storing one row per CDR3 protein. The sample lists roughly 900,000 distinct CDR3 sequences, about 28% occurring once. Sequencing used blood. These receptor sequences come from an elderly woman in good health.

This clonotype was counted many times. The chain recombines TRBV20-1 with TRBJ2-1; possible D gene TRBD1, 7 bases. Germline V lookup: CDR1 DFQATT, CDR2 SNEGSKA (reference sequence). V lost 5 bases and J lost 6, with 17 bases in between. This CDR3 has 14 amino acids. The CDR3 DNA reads TGCAGTGCTGTTGCAGGGGGGCCGGGCAATGAGCAGTTCTTC. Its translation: CSAVAGGPGNEQFF.

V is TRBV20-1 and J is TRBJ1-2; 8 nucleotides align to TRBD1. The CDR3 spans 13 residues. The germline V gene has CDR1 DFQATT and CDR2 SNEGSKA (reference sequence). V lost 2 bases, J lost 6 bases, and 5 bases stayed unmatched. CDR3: CSARPTGGDGYTF. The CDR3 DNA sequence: TGCAGTGCTAGACCTACAGGGGGAGATGGCTACACCTTC.

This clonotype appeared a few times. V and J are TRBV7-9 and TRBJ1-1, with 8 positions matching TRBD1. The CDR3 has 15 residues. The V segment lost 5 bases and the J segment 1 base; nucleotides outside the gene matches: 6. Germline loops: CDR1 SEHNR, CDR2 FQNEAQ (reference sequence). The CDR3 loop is CASSPRQGPNTEAFF. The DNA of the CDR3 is TGTGCCAGCAGCCCACGACAGGGGCCGAACACTGAAGCTTTCTTT.

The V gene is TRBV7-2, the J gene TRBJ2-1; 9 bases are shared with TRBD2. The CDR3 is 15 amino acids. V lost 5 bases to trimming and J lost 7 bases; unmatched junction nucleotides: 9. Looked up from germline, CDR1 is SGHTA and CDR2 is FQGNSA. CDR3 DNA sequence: TGTGCCAGCAGCGAGGGAGCGGGGGGTCGGAATGAGCAGTTCTTC. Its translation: CASSEGAGGRNEQFF. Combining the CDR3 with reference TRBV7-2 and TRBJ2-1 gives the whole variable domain GAGVSQSPSNKVTEKGKDVELRCDPISGHTALYWYRQSLGQGLEFLIYFQGNSAPDKSGLPSDRFSAERTGGSVSTLTIQRTQQEDSAVYLCASSEGAGGRNEQFFGPGTRLTVL.

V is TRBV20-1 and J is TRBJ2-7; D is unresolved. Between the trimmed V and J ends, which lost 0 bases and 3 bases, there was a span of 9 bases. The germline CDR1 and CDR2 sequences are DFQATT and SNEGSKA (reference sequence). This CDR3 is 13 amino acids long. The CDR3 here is CSARDLPLYEQYF. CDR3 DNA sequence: TGCAGTGCTAGAGATTTACCCCTCTACGAGCAGTACTTC.

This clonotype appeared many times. The CDR3 region has the DNA TGTGCCACCAGTGATTTGGCACAGGGGAGGGCGGAGACCCAGTACTTC. Protein product: CATSDLAQGRAETQYF. The chain has TRBV24-1 and TRBJ2-5; D possibly uses TRBD1 or TRBD2 (7 bases each). Germline loops: CDR1 KGHDR, CDR2 SFDVKD. The length of the CDR3 is 16 residues. V shed 0 bases and J shed 5 bases, with 15 bases lying between them.

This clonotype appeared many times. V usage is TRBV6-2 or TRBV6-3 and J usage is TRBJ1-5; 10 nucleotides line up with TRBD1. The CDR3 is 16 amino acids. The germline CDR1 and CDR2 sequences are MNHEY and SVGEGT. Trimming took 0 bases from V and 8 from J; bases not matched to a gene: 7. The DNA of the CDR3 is TGTGCCAGCAGTTACTCGACAGGGGGCATTGGTAAGCCCCAGCATTTT. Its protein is CASSYSTGGIGKPQHF.

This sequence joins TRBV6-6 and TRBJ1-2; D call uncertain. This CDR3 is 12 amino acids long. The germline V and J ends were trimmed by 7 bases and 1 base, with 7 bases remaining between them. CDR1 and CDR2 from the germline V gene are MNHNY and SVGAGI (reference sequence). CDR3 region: CASTNDNYGYTF. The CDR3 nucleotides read TGTGCCAGCACCAACGATAACTATGGCTACACCTTC.

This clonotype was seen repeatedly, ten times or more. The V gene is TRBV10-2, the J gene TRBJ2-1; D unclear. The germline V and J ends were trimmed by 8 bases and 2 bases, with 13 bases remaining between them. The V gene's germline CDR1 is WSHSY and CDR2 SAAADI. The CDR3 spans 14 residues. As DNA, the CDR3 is TGCGCCAGCGGGGTGCCAGCGACCTACAATGAGCAGTTCTTC. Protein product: CASGVPATYNEQFF.

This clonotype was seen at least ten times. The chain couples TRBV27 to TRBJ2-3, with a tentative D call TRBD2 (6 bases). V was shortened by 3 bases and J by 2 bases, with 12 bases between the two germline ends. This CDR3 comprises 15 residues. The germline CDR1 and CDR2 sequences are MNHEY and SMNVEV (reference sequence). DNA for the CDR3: TGTGCCAGCAGTTTGAGCGGGCGGGCCACAGATACGCAGTATTTT. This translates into CASSLSGRATDTQYF.

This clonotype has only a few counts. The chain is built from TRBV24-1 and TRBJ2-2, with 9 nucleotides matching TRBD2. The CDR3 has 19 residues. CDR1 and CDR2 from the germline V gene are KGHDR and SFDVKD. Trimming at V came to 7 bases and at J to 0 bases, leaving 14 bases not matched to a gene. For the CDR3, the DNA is TGTGCCACCAGCAATCCCGCCGGCGGGGGGGCCGCGAACACCGGGGAGCTGTTTTTT. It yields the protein CATSNPAGGGAANTGELFF.